These 2 T cell receptor beta chains originate from one sample sequenced in a study of T cells expressing NK-cell markers. TCRdb reprocessed the 5' RACE reads, with one entry per CDR3 protein and no DNA. This sample's table has 200,000 to 300,000 distinct CDR3 sequences. The sequencing sample was made of blood T cells: a sorted CD56 or NKG2C T cell subset, CD4+ or CD8+ T cells, or bulk PBMC T cells (not recorded which). These receptors were obtained from a man younger than 35 in good health.

The V and J genes are TRBV20-1 and TRBJ2-2; TCRdb names TRBD1, which stays unverified in the absence of DNA. CDR1 is DFQATT, CDR2 SNEGSKA, per germline (reference sequence). CDR3 length: 16 amino acids. CDR3 sequence reads: CSATDRTGTPLGELFF.

This chain links TRBV19 with TRBJ2-2; no DNA is available, so the TRBD1 call from TCRdb remains unchecked. CDR3 length: 14 residues. Germline values: CDR1 LNHDA, CDR2 SQIVND (reference sequence). CDR3: CASSPTGTGGELFF. Based on the CDR3 plus reference TRBV19 and TRBJ2-2, the full variable domain is DGGITQSPKYLFRKEGQNVTLSCEQNLNHDAMYWYRQDPGQGLRLIYYSQIVNDFQKGDIAEGYSVSREKKESFPLTVTSAQKNPTAFYLCASSPTGTGGELFFGEGSRLTVL.